These 27 T cell receptor beta chains originate from one sample sequenced in a study of blood T cell repertoires in COVID-19. Repertoires were generated with immunoSEQ multiplex PCR, while TCRdb's copy carries only in-frame clones and drops some. The sample lists some 71,000 clones, 86% occurring once. The sample taken for sequencing was peripheral blood. The source of these receptors is a man aged 25 to 45 with acute or convalescent COVID-19.

This chain connects TRBV6-2 or TRBV6-3 to TRBJ1-5; tentative D call: TRBD1 (6 bases). Trimming pared 6 bases from V and 10 bases from J, leaving 19 bases between. The germline V gene encodes CDR1 MNHEY and CDR2 SVGEGT. This CDR3 contains 14 residues. CDR3 sequence (DNA): TGTGCCAGCAGCCAGACAGGTCGCTTTACTCCCCAGCATTTT. Protein product: CASSQTGRFTPQHF.

In DNA, the CDR3 is TGTGCCAGCAGCTTTTTACATTATAATTCACCCCTCCACTTT. It translates to CASSFLHYNSPLHF. J is TRBJ1-6 and V is TRBV5-8; D is unclear. CDR1 is SGHTS, CDR2 YDEGEE, per germline. There are 14 residues in the CDR3. V was trimmed by 2 bases and J by 4 bases, leaving 7 bases between them.

The gene calls are TRBV10-3 and TRBJ2-1, with 14 bases lining up with TRBD2. The germline CDR1 and CDR2 sequences are ENHRY and SYGVKD. After removal of 6 bases from V and 6 bases from J, the junction contained 7 bases not matched to a gene. The CDR3 has 16 residues. The CDR3 nucleotides read TGTGCCATCAGGGAGGGACTAGCGGGAGCGGGCAATGAGCAGTTCTTC. Protein: CAIREGLAGAGNEQFF.

The chain links TRBV15 to TRBJ1-3, with D uncertain. The CDR3 length is 14 residues. Looked up from germline, CDR1 is LNHNV and CDR2 is YYDKDF (reference sequence). V was pared by 7 bases and J by 4 bases, with 14 bases between. CDR3 residues: CATTPLFPGNTIYF. For the CDR3, the DNA is TGTGCCACCACCCCACTCTTCCCCGGAAACACCATATATTTT.

The rearrangement joins TRBV3-1 (or the pseudogene TRBV3-2) to TRBJ2-1; maybe TRBD2 (5 bases). V was pared by 8 bases and J by 5 bases, with 13 bases between. Per the germline V gene, CDR1 is LGHDT and CDR2 is YNNKEL (reference sequence). The CDR3 loop spans 13 amino acids. Written as DNA, the CDR3 is TGTGCCAGCTGCCGGACGGGAAACAATGAGCAGTTCTTC. The encoded protein is CASCRTGNNEQFF.

The chain couples TRBV2 to TRBJ1-2, with D tentatively TRBD1 (6 bases). The germline V and J ends were trimmed by 6 bases and 2 bases, with 13 bases remaining between them. Germline V lookup: CDR1 SNHLY, CDR2 FYNNEI. The CDR3 is 14 amino acids. The CDR3 DNA follows: TGTGCCAGCAGCAAGGGAACAGGGAACTATGGCTACACCTTC. Encoded protein: CASSKGTGNYGYTF.

The chain joins TRBV9 to TRBJ2-7; D is possibly TRBD2 (5 bases). The CDR3 sequence is 16 residues long. The V gene lost 0 bases and the J gene lost 5 bases, with 18 bases spanning the gap. Germline loops: CDR1 SGDLS, CDR2 YYNGEE. In DNA, the CDR3 is TGTGCCAGCAGCGTAGCCCTAACTGACTACCAGCACGAGCAGTACTTC. Its protein product is CASSVALTDYQHEQYF.

The chain combines TRBV18 with TRBJ2-2; 9 bases are shared with TRBD2. CDR3 length equals 15 residues. The V and J ends lost 0 bases and 4 bases, in that order; junction bases with no gene match: 0. Germline loops: CDR1 KGHSH, CDR2 LQKENI. CDR3 bases: TGTGCCAGCTCACCACCTAGCGGGAGCACCGGGGAGCTGTTTTTT. Its translation: CASSPPSGSTGELFF.

The rearrangement links TRBV5-6 to TRBJ2-7; no definite D call. Germline CDR1 reads SGHDT; CDR2 reads YYEEEE. The CDR3 contains 13 residues. The V end lost 7 bases, the J end lost 0 bases, and 11 bases lay between the germline ends. Here the CDR3 reads CASLQSFSYEQYF. Here the CDR3 DNA reads TGTGCCAGCCTACAGTCCTTCTCCTACGAGCAGTACTTC.

This chain links TRBV10-3 with TRBJ2-7; 15 nucleotides line up with TRBD2. CDR1 ENHRY and CDR2 SYGVKD come from the germline V gene. CDR3 length: 16 residues. Losses at the gene ends were 6 bases for V and 6 bases for J; bases not matched to a gene: 9. CDR3 sequence (DNA): TGTGCCATCAGGGGGACTAGCGGGAGGACCCGAGGCGAGCAGTACTTC. Its protein product is CAIRGTSGRTRGEQYF.

The chain recombines TRBV6-5 with TRBJ1-1; tentatively, D is TRBD1 (5 bases). The CDR3 is 13 residues long. In germline, CDR1 is MNHEY, CDR2 SVGAGI. Trimming cost V 8 bases and J 4 bases, with 14 bases left between them. This chain's CDR3 is CASFRGSGTEAFF. In DNA form, the CDR3 reads TGTGCCAGCTTCCGGGGGAGCGGCACTGAAGCTTTCTTT.

This clone showed up just a few times. The gene calls are TRBV5-8 and TRBJ2-1; 7 bases match TRBD1. V lost 2 bases, J lost 10 bases, and 12 bases stayed unmatched. This CDR3 spans 15 amino acids. Germline V gene data show CDR1 as SGHTS and CDR2 as YDEGEE. Written as DNA, the CDR3 is TGTGCCAGCAGCTTTTACGGACAGGCCCTTTGGGAGCAGTTCTTC. Translating gives CASSFYGQALWEQFF.

This clone has a handful of counts. This chain uses TRBV27 with TRBJ1-2, with TRBD1 matching 7 bases. J lost 5 bases, V lost 6 bases, and 12 bases had no gene match. Germline-derived CDR1 and CDR2 are MNHEY and SMNVEV (reference sequence). The CDR3 covers 15 residues. CDR3 nucleotides: TGTGCCAGCAGCAAGGCAGGGGGTCTGTTTTATGGCTACACCTTC. Its translation is CASSKAGGLFYGYTF.

The CDR3 bases are TGTGCCAGCAGCTTAGTCATGGGAGGAGGCGAGCAGTACGTC. It is translated as CASSLVMGGGEQYV. V usage is TRBV7-2 and J usage is TRBJ2-7; D is possibly TRBD2 (6 bases). The germline gives CDR1 SGHTA, CDR2 FQGNSA. The ends were cut back, 1 base at V and 6 bases at J, with 13 bases in the middle. CDR3 length equals 14 residues.

The J gene is TRBJ2-6, the V gene TRBV7-5; the table's TRBD1 call for D was not verified on the DNA. TRBV7-5 is a documented pseudogene. This CDR3 has 18 amino acids. CDR3 coding DNA: TGTGCCAGAAGCTCTCGACAGACCCAGCACTCTGGGGCCAACGTCCTGACTTTC. Its translation: CARSSRQTQHSGANVLTF.

The chain combines TRBV19 with TRBJ2-5, with 9 bases fitting TRBD2. Germline V gene lookup returns CDR1 LNHDA and CDR2 SQIVND (reference sequence). Unmatched junction bases numbered 7, after V lost 4 bases and J lost 1 base. The CDR3 loop spans 16 amino acids. CDR3 DNA sequence: TGTGCCAGTAGTACCCGGGGTAGCGGGGGCCAAGAGACCCAGTACTTC. This codes for CASSTRGSGGQETQYF.

The count of this clone is one. The chain combines TRBV15 with TRBJ2-5; 7 bases are shared with TRBD1. CDR3 length: 14 residues. Germline V gives CDR1 LNHNV, CDR2 YYDKDF (reference sequence). The ends lost 0 bases at V and 4 bases at J; junction bases unmatched: 2. Here the CDR3 DNA reads TGTGCCACCAGCAGAGACACAGGGGTAGAGACCCAGTACTTC. This gives the protein CATSRDTGVETQYF. The complete variable domain, with remaining parts taken from reference TRBV15 and TRBJ2-5, reads DAMVIQNPRYQVTQFGKPVTLSCSQTLNHNVMYWYQQKSSQAPKLLFHYYDKDFNNEADTPDNFQSRRPNTSFCFLDIRSPGLGDTAMYLCATSRDTGVETQYFGPGTRLLVL.

The chain joins TRBV7-8 to TRBJ1-1; D is uncertain. The CDR3 extends over 15 amino acids. Germline CDR1 reads SGHVS; CDR2 reads FQNEAQ. Trimming left V 2 bases short and J 0 bases short, with 10 bases between. DNA for the CDR3: TGTGCCAGCAGCTTACGGTTACAGCTGAACACTGAAGCTTTCTTT. Translation gives CASSLRLQLNTEAFF.

This clone was detected only once. The chain uses TRBV4-2 and TRBJ2-7, with D perhaps TRBD1 (5 bases). Germline CDR1 is LGHNA and CDR2 is YNFKEQ. V dropped 0 bases and J dropped 4 bases, with 13 bases sitting between them. The CDR3 has 15 residues. DNA for the CDR3: TGTGCCAGCAGCCAAGAAGTAGGGGTTGGGTACGAGCAGTACTTC. It yields the protein CASSQEVGVGYEQYF.

This clone was seen a single time. The rearrangement joins TRBV3-1 (or the pseudogene TRBV3-2) to TRBJ2-5; 8 bases are shared with TRBD1. This CDR3 contains 15 residues. Germline assignment: CDR1 LGHDT and CDR2 YNNKEL (reference sequence). The J segment lost 7 bases and the V segment lost 5 bases, leaving 12 bases of the junction unmatched. CDR3 nucleotides: TGTGCCAGCAGCGCACAGGGGGGAGCCAGCGGGACCCAGTACTTC. Its translation is CASSAQGGASGTQYF.

This sequence joins TRBV7-9 and TRBJ2-1, with 8 nucleotides matching TRBD2. Germline V CDR1 and CDR2: SEHNR, FQNEAQ (reference sequence). With V trimmed by 6 bases and J by 6 bases, 13 bases remained unmatched. The CDR3 is made up of 16 amino acids. The CDR3 is CASRESGLARTNEQFF. In DNA form, the CDR3 reads TGTGCCAGCAGGGAGAGCGGACTAGCAAGGACCAATGAGCAGTTCTTC.

The chain combines TRBV25-1 with TRBJ1-1; 12 nucleotides match TRBD1. The CDR3 has 18 amino acids. Per the germline V gene, CDR1 is MGHDK and CDR2 is SYGVNS. Losses at the gene ends were 8 bases for V and 1 base for J; bases not matched to a gene: 14. The CDR3 sequence is CASSGTGGSSKGNTEAFF. The DNA for the CDR3 is TGTGCCAGCTCGGGGACAGGGGGCTCATCAAAAGGGAACACTGAAGCTTTCTTT.

The chain uses TRBV5-5 and TRBJ1-4, with 9 bases aligning to TRBD1. This CDR3 has 17 amino acids. The trim removed 1 base at V and 8 bases at J, leaving 12 bases unmatched. From germline, CDR1 is SGHKS and CDR2 YYEKEE (reference sequence). Written as DNA, the CDR3 is TGTGCCAGCAGCTTGCTGCGGGGCGGGGGACAGGGCGAAAAACTGTTTTTT. Its protein is CASSLLRGGGQGEKLFF.

The chain has TRBV5-1 and TRBJ1-4; D gene unclear. Trimming stripped 5 bases from V and 0 bases from J, with 20 bases between. The CDR3 covers 18 residues. In germline, CDR1 is SGHRS, CDR2 YFSETQ. CDR3 DNA sequence: TGCGCCAGCAGTGTGTTATCTCCGGGAGGGTCAACTAATGAAAAACTGTTTTTT. Residues: CASSVLSPGGSTNEKLFF. Using reference TRBV5-1 and TRBJ1-4 for the parts outside the CDR3, the full variable domain is KAGVTQTPRYLIKTRGQQVTLSCSPISGHRSVSWYQQTPGQGLQFLFEYFSETQRNKGNFPGRFSGRQFSNSRSEMNVSTLELGDSALYLCASSVLSPGGSTNEKLFFGSGTQLSVL.

The V call is TRBV5-1, the J call TRBJ1-4, with 7 nucleotides matching TRBD1. Germline CDR1 is SGHRS and CDR2 is YFSETQ. There are 14 residues in the CDR3. With V trimmed by 4 bases and J by 8 bases, 8 bases remained unmatched. The CDR3 DNA reads as TGCGCCAGCAGCGCGACAGGGACTGGGGAAAAACTGTTTTTT. Amino acids: CASSATGTGEKLFF.

The V gene is TRBV6-5, the J gene TRBJ2-2; D is unresolved. V shed 4 bases and J shed 1 base, with 10 bases lying between them. CDR1 and CDR2 from the germline V gene are MNHEY and SVGAGI. The CDR3 sequence is 15 residues long. The chain's CDR3 is CASSFGRWNTGELFF. The DNA for the CDR3 is TGTGCCAGCAGTTTCGGTAGATGGAACACCGGGGAGCTGTTTTTT.

This chain uses TRBV7-8 with TRBJ2-3, with 8 bases that match TRBD1. This CDR3 is 17 amino acids long. CDR1 is SGHVS and CDR2 is FQNEAQ in the germline V gene. The V gene end was trimmed by 0 bases and the J gene end by 1 base; junction bases not matched to a gene: 6. CDR3 bases: TGTGCCAGCAGCTTAGCGGTCAGGGGGCGAGGCACAGATACGCAGTATTTT. As protein: CASSLAVRGRGTDTQYF.